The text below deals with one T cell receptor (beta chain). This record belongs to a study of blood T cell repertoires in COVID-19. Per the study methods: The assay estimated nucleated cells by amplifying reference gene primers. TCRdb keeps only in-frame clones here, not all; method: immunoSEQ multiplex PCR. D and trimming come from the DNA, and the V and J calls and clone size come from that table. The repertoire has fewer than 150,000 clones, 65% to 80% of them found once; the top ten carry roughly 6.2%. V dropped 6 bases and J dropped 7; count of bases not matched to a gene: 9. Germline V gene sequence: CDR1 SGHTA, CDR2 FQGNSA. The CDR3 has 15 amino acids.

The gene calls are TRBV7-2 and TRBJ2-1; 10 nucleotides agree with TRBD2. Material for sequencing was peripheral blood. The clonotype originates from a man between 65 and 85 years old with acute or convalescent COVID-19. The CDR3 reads CASSPSGRGSNEQFF. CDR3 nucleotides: TGTGCCAGCAGTCCCAGCGGGAGGGGCTCTAATGAGCAGTTCTTC.